This T cell receptor beta chain was captured by sequencing in a study of monozygotic twins with inflammatory bowel disease. Findings of the study overall: For IBD, no single strong associated signal or clonotype was supported. IBD-affected twins scored below their healthy co-twins in TCRbeta diversity (inverse Simpson). Especially with disease activity, IBD patients shared fewer clonotypes with others than healthy twins did.

On this clonotype itself: Its specificity is unknown.

Germline V lookup: CDR1 MDHEN, CDR2 SYDVKM. The CDR3 loop spans 12 amino acids. During cDNA synthesis, UMIs that each contained a 6-nucleotide sample barcode were added by means of template switching. TCRdb reanalyzed the 5' RACE reads and collapses them to one entry per CDR3 protein, without DNA. The sample has about 160,000 distinct CDR3 sequences. The J gene is TRBJ2-7, the V gene TRBV28; TCRdb gives TRBD1 as the D gene, but with no DNA this cannot be confirmed. The sequencing sample was made of blood. This receptor was obtained from a human donor with ulcerative colitis or Crohn's disease, or a healthy co-twin of an affected twin (not recorded which). The CDR3 loop is CASSFRAYEQYF.